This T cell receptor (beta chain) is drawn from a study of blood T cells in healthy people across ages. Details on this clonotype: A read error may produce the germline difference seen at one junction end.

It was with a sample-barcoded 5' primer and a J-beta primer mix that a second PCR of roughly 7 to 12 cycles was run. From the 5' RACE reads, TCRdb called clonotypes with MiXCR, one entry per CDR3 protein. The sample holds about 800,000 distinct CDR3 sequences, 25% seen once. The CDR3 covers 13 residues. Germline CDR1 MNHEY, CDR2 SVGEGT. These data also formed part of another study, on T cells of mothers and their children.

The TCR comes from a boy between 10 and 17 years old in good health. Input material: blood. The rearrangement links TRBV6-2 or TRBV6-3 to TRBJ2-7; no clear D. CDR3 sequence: CASSYSLSVFGAF. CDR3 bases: TGTGCCAGCAGTTACTCGCTTTCCGTCTTTGGAGCCTTC.